The present TCR beta chain was sequenced within a study of spatial heterogeneity in lung cancer. Study outcomes and limitations: Expanded TCRs that were ubiquitous or regional had counts tracking ubiquitous and regional nonsynonymous mutations, respectively. The number of expanded tumor alpha and beta chains correlated with mutation number.

The study tagged each TCR cDNA molecule with a unique molecular identifier. TCRdb re-analysed the 5' RACE reads in MiXCR, keeping a single row per CDR3 protein. The sample has about 100,000 distinct CDR3 sequences; 4.4% are singletons. V shed 6 bases and J 5 bases; nucleotides not matched to a gene: 5. The V gene's germline CDR1 is SEHNR and CDR2 FQNEAQ (reference sequence). The CDR3 covers 13 residues. Specified time point: sample taken at primary tumor resection. Patients with untreated early-stage non-small cell lung cancer, numbering more than 55, were the donors. This clonotype was counted many times. Its target is not known.

The clonotype was recovered from a male donor with early-stage non-small cell lung cancer. The V and J genes are TRBV7-9 and TRBJ2-5; 8 nucleotides line up with TRBD1. Sequenced here: lung tumor tissue, sampled at surgery. The CDR3 sequence is CASRSTGGETQYF. CDR3 bases: TGTGCCAGCAGATCCACAGGGGGGGAGACCCAGTACTTC.